This T cell receptor beta chain was observed in a study of early T cells in non-severe SARS-CoV-2 infection. At the level of the study: The chains were unpaired, and the sequenced material was bulk RNA from unsorted whole blood. Findings and caveats of the study: Anti-spike CD8 responses were favored in VDJdb matching, and private and CD4 specificities were missed.

This clonotype was seen many times. The antigen is not known. Unique molecular identifiers were added to individual cDNA molecules. TCRdb re-called the 5' RACE reads with MiXCR, one entry per CDR3 protein. The sample includes over 80,000 distinct CDR3 sequences, 9.5% to 15% seen only once; the top ten take roughly 4.5%. Germline V gene sequence: CDR1 SGHRS, CDR2 YFSETQ. The length of the CDR3 is 14 residues. Trimming stripped 4 bases from V and 5 bases from J, with 12 bases between. This sequence originates from an adult who was a healthcare worker with PCR-confirmed SARS-CoV-2 infection or an uninfected control (not recorded which). This specimen was whole blood, taken at baseline. The chain couples TRBV5-1 to TRBJ2-2; D is unresolved. CDR3 amino acids: CASSPTSGTGELFF. The CDR3 bases are TGCGCCAGCAGCCCCACTTCCGGAACCGGGGAGCTGTTTTTT.